Listed below are T cell receptor beta chains from one sample, sequenced in a study of blood T cell repertoires in COVID-19. TCRdb keeps only in-frame clones here, not all; method: immunoSEQ multiplex PCR. The sample includes 220,000 or so clones, approximately 80% seen only once; the top ten take nearly 20%. Sequencing was carried out using peripheral blood. Receptor source: a man aged 30-40 years with active or convalescent COVID-19. Both conserved end residues are part of each CDR3. Fields, in order: V gene, clone size, D gene, CDR3 length, J gene, CDR3 DNA, CDR3 protein. The D gene is left open where the match is weak. Not every row has a clone size; where given, it reads once, few, many or a size class.

v_gene: TRBV4-2; abundance: once; d_gene: .; len: 15; j_gene: TRBJ1-2; CDR3nt: TGTGCCAGCAGCCAAGAGTCAATCCTCCGGGATGGCTACACCTTC; CDR3aa: CASSQESILRDGYTF
v_gene: TRBV28; abundance: once; d_gene: .; len: 13; j_gene: TRBJ2-7; CDR3nt: TGTGCCAGCAGTTTCAGGGTCCCCTACGAGCAGTACTTC; CDR3aa: CASSFRVPYEQYF
v_gene: TRBV7-9; abundance: .; d_gene: TRBD1; len: 15; j_gene: TRBJ1-4; CDR3nt: TGTGCCAGCAGCTACCACAGGGGAGGAGATGAAAAACTGTTTTTT; CDR3aa: CASSYHRGGDEKLFF
v_gene: TRBV4-2; abundance: .; d_gene: TRBD2; len: 15; j_gene: TRBJ2-5; CDR3nt: TGTGCCAGCAGACCACTAGCGGGGCAACAAGAAACCCAGTACTTC; CDR3aa: CASRPLAGQQETQYF
v_gene: TRBV27; abundance: .; d_gene: TRBD1; len: 14; j_gene: TRBJ1-5; CDR3nt: TGTGCCAGCAGTCCGACAGGGAGCAATCAGCCCCAGCATTTT; CDR3aa: CASSPTGSNQPQHF
v_gene: TRBV13; abundance: .; d_gene: TRBD1; len: 15; j_gene: TRBJ1-2; CDR3nt: TGTGCCAGCAGCAACCGGGACAGGGGCAACTATGGCTACACCTTC; CDR3aa: CASSNRDRGNYGYTF
v_gene: TRBV19; abundance: .; d_gene: .; len: 13; j_gene: TRBJ1-1; CDR3nt: TGTGCCAGTAGTATATGGAGAAACACTGAAGCTTTCTTT; CDR3aa: CASSIWRNTEAFF
v_gene: TRBV19; abundance: .; d_gene: .; len: 16; j_gene: TRBJ1-2; CDR3nt: TGTGCCAGTAGTATCGAAGCAGGCTACCGAAACTATGGCTACACCTTC; CDR3aa: CASSIEAGYRNYGYTF
v_gene: TRBV7-2; abundance: few; d_gene: .; len: 15; j_gene: TRBJ1-5; CDR3nt: TGTGCCAGCAGCGTCCAGGGAACTAGCAATCAGCCCCAGCATTTT; CDR3aa: CASSVQGTSNQPQHF
v_gene: TRBV28; abundance: .; d_gene: .; len: 14; j_gene: TRBJ2-1; CDR3nt: TGTGCCAGCAGGTCTGGGCCCAACTACAATGAGCAGTTCTTC; CDR3aa: CASRSGPNYNEQFF